These 9 T cell receptor beta chains originate from one sample sequenced in a study of T cells in Graves' hyperthyroidism and ophthalmopathy. Authors of the study amplified TCR beta CDR3 regions from RNA transcripts. The HTBI primer set drove a first-round RT-PCR of the TCR CDR3. TCRdb processed the multiplex PCR reads anew with MiXCR; each CDR3 protein has one entry. The data contain hundreds of thousands of distinct CDR3 sequences, about 15% of them seen just once; the ten biggest clones take up about 12%. What was sequenced was blood. These receptors came from a man aged 18 to 35 with Graves' ophthalmopathy.

This clonotype came up many times. CDR3 in amino acids: CASSDRGLGTDTQYF. In nucleotides, the CDR3 is TGTGCCAGCAGTGACAGGGGCCTCGGCACAGATACGCAGTATTTT. V gene TRBV6-1 combines with J gene TRBJ2-3, with a possible D match to TRBD1 (6 bases). V was cut by 3 bases and J by 1 base, with 11 bases left in between. Per the germline V gene, CDR1 is MNHNS and CDR2 is SASEGT. This CDR3 has 15 amino acids.

This clonotype was observed many times. The chain has TRBV6-1 and TRBJ1-6; no reliable D call. This CDR3 contains 12 residues. CDR1 MNHNS and CDR2 SASEGT come from the germline V gene. V was clipped by 5 bases and J by 10 bases, with 9 bases between them. The CDR3 DNA reads TGTGCCAGCAGTCGAGGGTTGTCACCCCTCCACTTT. It translates to CASSRGLSPLHF.

This clonotype came up a few times. This chain connects TRBV6-1 to TRBJ1-1; no firm D call. The CDR3 is 15 residues long. Between the trimmed V and J ends, which lost 5 bases and 0 bases, there was a span of 13 bases. Germline V CDR1 and CDR2: MNHNS, SASEGT. The CDR3 region is CASSRPRRLNTEAFF. The CDR3 coding sequence is TGTGCCAGCAGTAGACCCCGACGTTTGAACACTGAAGCTTTCTTT.

This clonotype was detected ten times or more. The rearrangement joins TRBV7-3 to TRBJ2-1; D is perhaps TRBD1 or TRBD2 (5 bases each). The CDR3 is 13 amino acids. V lost 0 bases, J lost 9 bases, and 9 bases lay in between. CDR1 SGHTA and CDR2 FQGTGA come from the germline V gene. CDR3 amino acids: CASSLTPGTEQFF. CDR3 in DNA: TGTGCCAGCAGCTTAACGCCGGGGACTGAGCAGTTCTTC.

This clonotype was counted ten times or more. The junction does not match germline at one end; this may be a read error. This chain connects TRBV12-3 or TRBV12-4 to TRBJ1-5; D unclear. The CDR3 loop spans 14 amino acids. The DNA of the CDR3 is TGTGCCAACAGTCCCAGACCGCGCAATCAGCCCCAGCATTTT. Translated, it gives CANSPRPRNQPQHF.

This clonotype was counted ten times or more. The rearrangement links TRBV3-1 to TRBJ2-7; 8 nucleotides match TRBD2. V gave up 4 bases and J gave up 3 bases; unmatched junction bases: 8. Germline CDR1 reads LGHDT; CDR2 reads YNNKEL (reference sequence). The CDR3 loop spans 15 amino acids. The CDR3 DNA is TGTGCCAGCAGCCCTCTCGCGGGAGGAGGCTACGAGCAGTACTTC. Translating gives CASSPLAGGGYEQYF.

The V call is TRBV7-8, the J call TRBJ1-4, with D perhaps matching TRBD1 (6 bases). This CDR3 has 14 residues. Between the trimmed V and J ends, which lost 7 bases and 4 bases, there was a span of 13 bases. Germline V CDR1 and CDR2: SGHVS, FQNEAQ. CDR3: CASTPGQVNEKLFF. The CDR3 DNA follows: TGTGCCAGCACCCCGGGACAAGTTAATGAAAAACTGTTTTTT.

This clonotype was seen a handful of times. The gene calls are TRBV7-9 and TRBJ2-7, with D unclear. The V gene lost 7 bases and the J gene lost 2 bases, with 15 bases spanning the gap. This CDR3 region has 14 residues. CDR1 SEHNR and CDR2 FQNEAQ come from the germline V gene (reference sequence). The CDR3 is CASTPAKSPYEQYF. CDR3 bases: TGTGCCAGCACCCCGGCGAAGTCACCCTACGAGCAGTACTTC. Complete variable domain (other parts from reference TRBV7-9 and TRBJ2-7): DTGVSQNPRHKITKRGQNVTFRCDPISEHNRLYWYRQTLGQGPEFLTYFQNEAQLEKSRLLSDRFSAERPKGSFSTLEIQRTEQGDSAMYLCASTPAKSPYEQYFGPGTRLTVT.

This clonotype was recorded many times. The chain links TRBV18 to TRBJ2-1, with D perhaps matching TRBD1 (6 bases). CDR3 size: 14 residues. The germline V and J ends were trimmed by 5 bases and 7 bases, with 15 bases remaining between them. CDR1 and CDR2 (germline): KGHSH, LQKENI. CDR3 nucleotides: TGTGCCAGCTCAAGCCGGGACATGGGGAATGAGCAGTTCTTC. This encodes CASSSRDMGNEQFF.